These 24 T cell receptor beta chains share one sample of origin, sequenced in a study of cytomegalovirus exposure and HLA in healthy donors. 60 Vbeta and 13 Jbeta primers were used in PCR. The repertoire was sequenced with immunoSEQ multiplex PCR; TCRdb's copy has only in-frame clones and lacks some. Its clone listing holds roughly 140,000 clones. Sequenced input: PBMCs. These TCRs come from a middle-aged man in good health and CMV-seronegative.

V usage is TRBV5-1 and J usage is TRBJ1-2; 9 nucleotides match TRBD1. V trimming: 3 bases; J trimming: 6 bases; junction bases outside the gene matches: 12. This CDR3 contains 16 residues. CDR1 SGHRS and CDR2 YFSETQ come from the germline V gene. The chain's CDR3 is CASSSIPADRGHGYTF. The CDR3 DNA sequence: TGCGCCAGCAGCTCTATACCAGCGGACAGGGGTCATGGCTACACCTTC.

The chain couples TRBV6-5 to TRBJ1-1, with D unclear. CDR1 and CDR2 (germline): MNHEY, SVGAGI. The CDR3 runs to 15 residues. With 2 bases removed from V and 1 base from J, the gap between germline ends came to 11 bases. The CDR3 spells CASSYLLAANTEAFF. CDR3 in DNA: TGTGCCAGCAGTTACCTCCTGGCGGCGAACACTGAAGCTTTCTTT.

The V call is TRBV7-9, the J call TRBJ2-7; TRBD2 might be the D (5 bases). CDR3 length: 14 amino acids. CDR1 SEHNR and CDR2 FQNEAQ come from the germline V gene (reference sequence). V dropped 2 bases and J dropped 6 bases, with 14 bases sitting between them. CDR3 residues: CASSLSPGSGEQYF. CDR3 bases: TGTGCCAGCAGCTTATCGCCCGGAAGCGGCGAGCAGTACTTC.

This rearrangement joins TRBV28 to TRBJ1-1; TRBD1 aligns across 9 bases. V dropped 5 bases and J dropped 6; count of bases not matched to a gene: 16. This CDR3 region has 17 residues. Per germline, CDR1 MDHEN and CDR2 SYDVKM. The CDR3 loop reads CASSPAGTGNGNPEAFF. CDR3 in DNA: TGTGCCAGCAGTCCCGCCGGGACAGGGAATGGTAACCCTGAAGCTTTCTTT.

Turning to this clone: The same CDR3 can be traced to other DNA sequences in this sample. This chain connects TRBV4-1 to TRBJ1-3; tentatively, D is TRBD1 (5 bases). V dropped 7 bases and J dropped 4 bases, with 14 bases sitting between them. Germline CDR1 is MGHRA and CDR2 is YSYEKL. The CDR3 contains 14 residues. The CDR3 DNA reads TGCGCCAGCAAAAAGAGGGACTCCGGAAACACCATATATTTT. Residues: CASKKRDSGNTIYF.

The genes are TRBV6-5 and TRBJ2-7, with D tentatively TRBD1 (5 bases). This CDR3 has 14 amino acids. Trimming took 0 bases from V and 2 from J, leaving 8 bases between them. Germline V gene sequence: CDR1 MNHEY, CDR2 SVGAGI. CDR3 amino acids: CASSYSRVPYEQYF. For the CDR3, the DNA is TGTGCCAGCAGTTACTCCAGGGTGCCCTACGAGCAGTACTTC.

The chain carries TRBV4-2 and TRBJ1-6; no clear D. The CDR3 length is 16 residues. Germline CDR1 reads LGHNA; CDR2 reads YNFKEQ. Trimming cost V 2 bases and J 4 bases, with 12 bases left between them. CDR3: CASSQSAGLYNSPLHF. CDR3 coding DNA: TGTGCCAGCAGCCAAAGCGCGGGCCTGTATAATTCACCCCTCCACTTT.

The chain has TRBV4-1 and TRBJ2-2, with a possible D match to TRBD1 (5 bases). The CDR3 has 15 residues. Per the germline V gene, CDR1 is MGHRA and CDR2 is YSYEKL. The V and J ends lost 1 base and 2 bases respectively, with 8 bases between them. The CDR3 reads CASSQAQGNTGELFF. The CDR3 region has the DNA TGCGCCAGCAGCCAAGCGCAGGGAAACACCGGGGAGCTGTTTTTT.

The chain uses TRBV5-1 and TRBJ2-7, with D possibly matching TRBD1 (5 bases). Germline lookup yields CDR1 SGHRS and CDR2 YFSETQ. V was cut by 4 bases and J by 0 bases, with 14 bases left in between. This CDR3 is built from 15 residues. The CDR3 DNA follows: TGCGCCAGCAGCCGGCCGGACATTACCTCCTACGAGCAGTACTTC. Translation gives CASSRPDITSYEQYF.

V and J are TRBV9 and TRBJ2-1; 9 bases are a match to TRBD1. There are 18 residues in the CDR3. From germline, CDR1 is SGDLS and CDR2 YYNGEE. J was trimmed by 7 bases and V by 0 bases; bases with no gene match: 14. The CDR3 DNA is TGTGCCAGCAGCGTAGGGGTCTGGACAGGGGCCATAAAGAATGAGCAGTTCTTC. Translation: CASSVGVWTGAIKNEQFF.

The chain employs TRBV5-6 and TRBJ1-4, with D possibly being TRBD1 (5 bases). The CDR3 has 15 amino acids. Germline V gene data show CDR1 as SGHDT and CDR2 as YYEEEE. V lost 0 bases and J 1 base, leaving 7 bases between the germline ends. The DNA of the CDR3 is TGTGCCAGCAGCTTGGTAGGGGAAACTAATGAAAAACTGTTTTTT. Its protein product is CASSLVGETNEKLFF.

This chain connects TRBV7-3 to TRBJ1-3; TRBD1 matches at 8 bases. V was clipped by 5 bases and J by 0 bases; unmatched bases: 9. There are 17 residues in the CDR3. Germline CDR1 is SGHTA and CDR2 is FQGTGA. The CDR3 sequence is CASSPFDRGSSGNTIYF. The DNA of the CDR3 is TGTGCCAGCAGCCCCTTTGACAGGGGAAGCTCTGGAAACACCATATATTTT.

CDR3 sequence (DNA): TGTGCCAGCACCTCTGAGCCAGGGAAGGTAGCTTTCTTT. Translation: CASTSEPGKVAFF. The rearrangement joins TRBV11-2 to TRBJ1-1, with D perhaps matching TRBD1 (5 bases). The CDR3 runs to 13 residues. CDR1 SGHAT and CDR2 FQNNGV come from the germline V gene. Trimming removed 7 bases at V and 10 bases at J, with 19 bases between.

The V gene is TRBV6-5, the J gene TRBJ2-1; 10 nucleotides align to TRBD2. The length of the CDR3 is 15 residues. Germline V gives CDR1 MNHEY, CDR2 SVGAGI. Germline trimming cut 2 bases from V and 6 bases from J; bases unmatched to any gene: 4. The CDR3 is CASSYERGGRNEQFF. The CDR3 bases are TGTGCCAGCAGTTACGAGCGGGGGGGCCGCAATGAGCAGTTCTTC.

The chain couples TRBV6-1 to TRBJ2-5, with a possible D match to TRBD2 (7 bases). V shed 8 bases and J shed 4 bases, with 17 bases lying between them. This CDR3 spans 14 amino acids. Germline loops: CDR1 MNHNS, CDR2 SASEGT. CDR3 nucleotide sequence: TGTGCCAGCGACATGGGGAGGGGGGGAGAGACCCAGTACTTC. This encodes CASDMGRGGETQYF.

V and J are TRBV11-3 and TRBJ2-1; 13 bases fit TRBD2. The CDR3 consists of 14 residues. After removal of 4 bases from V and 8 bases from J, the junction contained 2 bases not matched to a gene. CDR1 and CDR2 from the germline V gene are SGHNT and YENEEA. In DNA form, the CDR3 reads TGTGCCAGCAGCTCGGGACTAGCGGGGTATGAGCAGTTCTTC. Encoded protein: CASSSGLAGYEQFF. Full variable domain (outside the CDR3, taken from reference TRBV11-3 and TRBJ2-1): EAGVVQSPRYKIIEKKQPVAFWCNPISGHNTLYWYLQNLGQGPELLIRYENEEAVDDSQLPKDRFSAERLKGVDSTLKIQPAELGDSAVYLCASSSGLAGYEQFFGPGTRLTVL.

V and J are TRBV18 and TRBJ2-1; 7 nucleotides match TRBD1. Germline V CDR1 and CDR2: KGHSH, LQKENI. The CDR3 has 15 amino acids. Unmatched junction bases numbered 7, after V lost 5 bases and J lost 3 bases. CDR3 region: CASSALQGNYNEQFF. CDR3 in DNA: TGTGCCAGCTCAGCTTTACAGGGGAACTACAATGAGCAGTTCTTC. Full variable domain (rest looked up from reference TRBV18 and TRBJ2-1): NAGVMQNPRHLVRRRGQEARLRCSPMKGHSHVYWYRQLPEEGLKFMVYLQKENIIDESGMPKERFSAEFPKEGPSILRIQQVVRGDSAAYFCASSALQGNYNEQFFGPGTRLTVL.

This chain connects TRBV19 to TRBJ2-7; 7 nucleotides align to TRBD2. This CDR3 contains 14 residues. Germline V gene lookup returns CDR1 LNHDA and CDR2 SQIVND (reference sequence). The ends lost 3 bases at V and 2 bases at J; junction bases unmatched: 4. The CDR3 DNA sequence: TGTGCCAGTAGTATGGGAGGGCCACCCTACGAGCAGTACTTC. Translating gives CASSMGGPPYEQYF.

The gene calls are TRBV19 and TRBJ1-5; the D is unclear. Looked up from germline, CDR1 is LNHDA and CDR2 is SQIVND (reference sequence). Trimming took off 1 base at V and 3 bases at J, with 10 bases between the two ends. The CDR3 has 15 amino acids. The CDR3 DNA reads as TGTGCCAGTAGTATAGGAGCCAGGTACAATCAGCCCCAGCATTTT. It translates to CASSIGARYNQPQHF.

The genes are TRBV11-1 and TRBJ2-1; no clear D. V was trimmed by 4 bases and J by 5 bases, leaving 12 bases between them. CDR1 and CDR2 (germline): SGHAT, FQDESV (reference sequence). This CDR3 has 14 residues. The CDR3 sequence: CASSSVSVDNEQFF. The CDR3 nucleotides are TGTGCCAGCAGCTCAGTCTCCGTCGACAATGAGCAGTTCTTC. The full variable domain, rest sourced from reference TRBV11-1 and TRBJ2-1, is EAEVAQSPRYKITEKSQAVAFWCDPISGHATLYWYRQILGQGPELLVQFQDESVVDDSQLPKDRFSAERLKGVDSTLKIQPAELGDSAMYLCASSSVSVDNEQFFGPGTRLTVL.

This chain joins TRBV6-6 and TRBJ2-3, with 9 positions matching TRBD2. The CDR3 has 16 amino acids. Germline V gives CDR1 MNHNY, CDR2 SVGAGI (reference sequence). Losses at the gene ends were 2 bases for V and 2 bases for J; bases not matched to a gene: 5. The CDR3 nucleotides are TGTGCCAGCAGTTACGGGCGGGGGGGCCCCACAGATACGCAGTATTTT. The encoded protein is CASSYGRGGPTDTQYF.

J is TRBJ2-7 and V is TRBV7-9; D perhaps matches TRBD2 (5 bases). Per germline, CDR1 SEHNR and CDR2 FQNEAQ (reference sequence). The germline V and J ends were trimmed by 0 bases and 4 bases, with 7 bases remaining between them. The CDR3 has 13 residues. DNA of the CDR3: TGTGCCAGCAGCTTAGCGGGAGTGTACGAGCAGTACTTC. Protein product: CASSLAGVYEQYF. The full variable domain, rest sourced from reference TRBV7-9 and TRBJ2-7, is DTGVSQNPRHKITKRGQNVTFRCDPISEHNRLYWYRQTLGQGPEFLTYFQNEAQLEKSRLLSDRFSAERPKGSFSTLEIQRTEQGDSAMYLCASSLAGVYEQYFGPGTRLTVT.

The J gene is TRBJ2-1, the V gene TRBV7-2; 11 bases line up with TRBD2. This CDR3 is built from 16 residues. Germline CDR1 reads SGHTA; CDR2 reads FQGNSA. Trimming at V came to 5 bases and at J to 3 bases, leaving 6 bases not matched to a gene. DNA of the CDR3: TGTGCCAGCAGCCTCGGGACTAGCGGTCTCTACAATGAGCAGTTCTTC. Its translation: CASSLGTSGLYNEQFF.

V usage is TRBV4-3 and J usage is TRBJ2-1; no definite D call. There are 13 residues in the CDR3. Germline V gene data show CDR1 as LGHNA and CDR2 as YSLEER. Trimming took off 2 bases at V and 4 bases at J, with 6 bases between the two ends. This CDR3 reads CASSQSQYNEQFF. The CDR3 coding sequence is TGCGCCAGCAGCCAAAGTCAGTACAATGAGCAGTTCTTC.